This T cell receptor beta chain stems from a study of identical twins. Study observations and caveats: Modelling approaches yielded underestimates of out-of-frame TCR alpha sharing between monozygotic twins. Insertions were reduced in abundant cord blood beta clonotypes but not in memory repertoires.

The donor group consisted entirely of healthy Caucasians. As concerns this clonotype: Its antigen is still unknown.

A universal primer site came from template switching; cDNA carried unique molecular identifiers. TCRdb reprocessed the 5' RACE reads via MiXCR and lists one record per CDR3 protein. The data hold approximately 470,000 distinct CDR3 sequences, with 14% observed a single time. This CDR3 region has 15 residues. Trimming took 10 bases from V and 5 from J, leaving 22 bases between them. The germline V gene encodes CDR1 MNHEY and CDR2 SMNVEV (reference sequence). These same records also appear under a second study, on yellow fever vaccine responses in identical twins.

Sequencing was performed on CD4+ T cells sorted from blood. The rearrangement joins TRBV27 to TRBJ2-3; D may be TRBD1 or TRBD2 (6 bases each). The clonotype was recovered from a woman aged 18-29 years in good health. CDR3 DNA sequence: TGTGCCATCCGGGGGCCGAAAGGACGTAAAGATACGCAGTATTTT. Amino acids: CAIRGPKGRKDTQYF.